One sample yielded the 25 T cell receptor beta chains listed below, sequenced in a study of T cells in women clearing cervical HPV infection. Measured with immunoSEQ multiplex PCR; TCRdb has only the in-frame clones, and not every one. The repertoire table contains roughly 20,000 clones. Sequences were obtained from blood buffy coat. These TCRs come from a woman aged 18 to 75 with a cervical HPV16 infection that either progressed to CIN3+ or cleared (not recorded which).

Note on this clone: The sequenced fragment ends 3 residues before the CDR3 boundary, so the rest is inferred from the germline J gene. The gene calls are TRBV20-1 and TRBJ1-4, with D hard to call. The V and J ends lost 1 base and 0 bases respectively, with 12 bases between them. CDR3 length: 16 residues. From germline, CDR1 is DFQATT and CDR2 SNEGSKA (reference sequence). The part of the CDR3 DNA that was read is TGCAGTGCTAGAGTGGGCAGAGCAGCAACTAATGAAAAA. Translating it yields CSARVGRAATNEK. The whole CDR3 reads CSARVGRAATNEKLFF.

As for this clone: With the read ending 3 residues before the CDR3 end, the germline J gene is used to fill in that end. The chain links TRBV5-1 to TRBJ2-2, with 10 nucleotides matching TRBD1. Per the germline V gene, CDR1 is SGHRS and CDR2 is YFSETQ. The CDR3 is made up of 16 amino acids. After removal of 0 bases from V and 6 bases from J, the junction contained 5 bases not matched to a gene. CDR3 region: CASSLEGQGVAGELFF. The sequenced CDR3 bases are TGCGCCAGCAGCTTGGAAGGACAGGGGGTGGCCGGGGAG.

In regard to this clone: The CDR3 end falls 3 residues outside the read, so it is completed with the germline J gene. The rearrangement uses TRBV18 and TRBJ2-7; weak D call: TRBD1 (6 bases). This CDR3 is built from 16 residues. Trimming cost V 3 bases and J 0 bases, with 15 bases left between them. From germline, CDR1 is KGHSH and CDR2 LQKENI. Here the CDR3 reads CASSPVGTLSSYEQYF. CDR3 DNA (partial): TGTGCCAGCTCACCGGTCGGGACACTTAGCTCCTACGAG.

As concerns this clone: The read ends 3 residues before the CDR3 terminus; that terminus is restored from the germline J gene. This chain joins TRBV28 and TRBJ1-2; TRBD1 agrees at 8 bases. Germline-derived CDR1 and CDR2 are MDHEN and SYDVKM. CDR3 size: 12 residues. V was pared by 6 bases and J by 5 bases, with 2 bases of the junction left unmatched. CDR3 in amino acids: CASRRTGYGYTF. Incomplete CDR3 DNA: TGTGCCAGCAGACGGACAGGGTATGGC.

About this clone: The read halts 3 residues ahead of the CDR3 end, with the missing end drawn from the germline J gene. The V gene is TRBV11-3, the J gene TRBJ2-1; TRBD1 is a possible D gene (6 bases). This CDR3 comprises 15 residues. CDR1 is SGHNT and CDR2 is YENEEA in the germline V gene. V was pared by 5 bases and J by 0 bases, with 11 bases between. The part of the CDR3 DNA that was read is TGTGCCAGCAGCCAAAGAGGGGGCTCCTACAATGAG. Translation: CASSQRGGSYNE. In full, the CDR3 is CASSQRGGSYNEQFF.

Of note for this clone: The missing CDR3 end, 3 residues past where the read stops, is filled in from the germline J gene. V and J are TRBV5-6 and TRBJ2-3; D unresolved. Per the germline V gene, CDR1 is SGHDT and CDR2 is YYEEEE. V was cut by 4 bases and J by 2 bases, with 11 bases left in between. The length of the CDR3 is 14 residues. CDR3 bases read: TGTGCCAGCAGCAGGGCCCTACACACAGATACG. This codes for CASSRALHTDT. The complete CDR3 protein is CASSRALHTDTQYF.

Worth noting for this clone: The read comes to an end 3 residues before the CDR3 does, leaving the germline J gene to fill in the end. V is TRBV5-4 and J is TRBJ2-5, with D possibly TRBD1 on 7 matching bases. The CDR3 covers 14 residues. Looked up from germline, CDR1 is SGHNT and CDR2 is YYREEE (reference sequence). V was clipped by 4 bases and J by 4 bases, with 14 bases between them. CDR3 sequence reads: CASSPRQGGETQYF. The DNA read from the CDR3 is TGTGCCAGCAGCCCTCGACAGGGAGGAGAGACC.

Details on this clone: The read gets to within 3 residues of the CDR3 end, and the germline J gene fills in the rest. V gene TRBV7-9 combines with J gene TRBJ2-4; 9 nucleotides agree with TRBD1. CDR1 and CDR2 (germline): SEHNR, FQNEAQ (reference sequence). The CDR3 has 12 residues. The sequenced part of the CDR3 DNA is TGTGCCAGCAGCTTGGACAGGGGTGGT. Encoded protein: CASSLDRGG. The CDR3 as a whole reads CASSLDRGGQYF.

The sequenced CDR3 bases are TGTGCCAGCAGTGTTACAGGGAACTACGAG. Translation gives CASSVTGNYE. The whole CDR3 reads CASSVTGNYEQYF. This chain connects TRBV6-1 to TRBJ2-7; D perhaps matches TRBD1 (6 bases). The observed sequence ends 3 residues before the CDR3 terminus, with the missing tail filled in from the germline J gene. Trimming pared 4 bases from V and 3 bases from J, leaving 10 bases between. CDR1 and CDR2 from the germline V gene are MNHNS and SASEGT. This CDR3 has 13 amino acids.

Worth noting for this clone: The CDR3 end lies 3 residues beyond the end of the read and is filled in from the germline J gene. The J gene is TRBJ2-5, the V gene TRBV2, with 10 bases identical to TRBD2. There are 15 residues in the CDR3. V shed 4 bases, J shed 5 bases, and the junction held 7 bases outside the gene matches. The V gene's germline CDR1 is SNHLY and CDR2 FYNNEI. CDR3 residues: CASSVGSGGWETQYF. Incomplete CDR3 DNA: TGTGCCAGCAGTGTGGGTAGCGGGGGGTGGGAGACC.

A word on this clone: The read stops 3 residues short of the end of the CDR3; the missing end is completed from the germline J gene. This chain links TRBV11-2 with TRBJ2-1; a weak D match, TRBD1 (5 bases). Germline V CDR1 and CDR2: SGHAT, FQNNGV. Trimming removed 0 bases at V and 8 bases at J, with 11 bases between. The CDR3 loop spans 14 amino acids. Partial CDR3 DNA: TGTGCCAGCAGCTTAGAACGGACAAACCATGAG. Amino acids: CASSLERTNHE. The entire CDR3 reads CASSLERTNHEQFF.

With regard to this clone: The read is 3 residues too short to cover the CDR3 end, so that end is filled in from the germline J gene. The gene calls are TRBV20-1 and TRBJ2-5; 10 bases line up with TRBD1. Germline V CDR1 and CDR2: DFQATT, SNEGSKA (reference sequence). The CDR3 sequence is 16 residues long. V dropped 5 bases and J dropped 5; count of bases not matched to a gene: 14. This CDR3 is CSASKTTGGSSETQYF. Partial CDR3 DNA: TGCAGTGCTTCAAAGACGACAGGGGGCTCATCGGAGACC.

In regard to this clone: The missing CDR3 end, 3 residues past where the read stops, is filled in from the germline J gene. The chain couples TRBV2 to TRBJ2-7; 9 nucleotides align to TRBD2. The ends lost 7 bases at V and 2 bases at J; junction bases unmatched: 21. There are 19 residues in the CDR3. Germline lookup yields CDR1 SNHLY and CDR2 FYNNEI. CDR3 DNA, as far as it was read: TGTGCCAGCACCCGGGGGGTTGCTAGCGGGGAAGAGACTCCCTACGAG. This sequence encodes CASTRGVASGEETPYE. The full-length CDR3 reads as CASTRGVASGEETPYEQYF.

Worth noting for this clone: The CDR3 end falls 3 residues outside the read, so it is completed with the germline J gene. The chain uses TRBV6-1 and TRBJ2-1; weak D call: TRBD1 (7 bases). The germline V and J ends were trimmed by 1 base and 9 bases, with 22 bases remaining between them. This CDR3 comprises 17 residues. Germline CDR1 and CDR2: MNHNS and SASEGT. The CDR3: CASSEDLTEGAYGEQFF. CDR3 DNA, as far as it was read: TGTGCCAGCAGTGAAGATCTGACGGAGGGGGCTTATGGTGAG.

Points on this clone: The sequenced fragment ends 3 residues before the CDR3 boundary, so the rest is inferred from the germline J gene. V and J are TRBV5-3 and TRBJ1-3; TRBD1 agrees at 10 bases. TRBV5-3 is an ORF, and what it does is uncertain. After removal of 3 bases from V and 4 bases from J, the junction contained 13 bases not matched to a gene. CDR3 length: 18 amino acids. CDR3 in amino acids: CARSWGGTGVLGGNTIYF. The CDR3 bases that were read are TGTGCCAGAAGCTGGGGGGGGACAGGGGTCCTGGGAGGAAACACC.

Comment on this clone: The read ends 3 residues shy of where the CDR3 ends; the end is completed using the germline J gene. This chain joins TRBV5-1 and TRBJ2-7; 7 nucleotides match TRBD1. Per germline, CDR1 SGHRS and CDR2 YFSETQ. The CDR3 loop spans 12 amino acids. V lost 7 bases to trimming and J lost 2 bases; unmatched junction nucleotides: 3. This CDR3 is CASGTDTYEQYF. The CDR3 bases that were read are TGCGCCAGCGGGACAGATACCTACGAG.

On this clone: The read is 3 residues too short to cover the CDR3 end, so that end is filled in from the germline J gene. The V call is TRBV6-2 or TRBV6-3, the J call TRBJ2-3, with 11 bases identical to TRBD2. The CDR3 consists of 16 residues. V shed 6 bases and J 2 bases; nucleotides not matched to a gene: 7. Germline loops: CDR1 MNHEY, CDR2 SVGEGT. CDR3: CASRPLAGGYTDTQYF. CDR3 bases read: TGTGCCAGCAGGCCCCTAGCGGGAGGTTACACAGATACG.

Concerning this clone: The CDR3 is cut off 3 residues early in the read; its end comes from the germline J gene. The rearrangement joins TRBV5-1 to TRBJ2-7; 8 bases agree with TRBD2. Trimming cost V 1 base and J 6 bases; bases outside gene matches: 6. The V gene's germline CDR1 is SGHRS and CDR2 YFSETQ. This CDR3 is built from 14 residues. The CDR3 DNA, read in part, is TGCGCCAGCAGCTTGATGGGACTAGACGGCGAG. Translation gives CASSLMGLDGE. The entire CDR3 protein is CASSLMGLDGEQYF.

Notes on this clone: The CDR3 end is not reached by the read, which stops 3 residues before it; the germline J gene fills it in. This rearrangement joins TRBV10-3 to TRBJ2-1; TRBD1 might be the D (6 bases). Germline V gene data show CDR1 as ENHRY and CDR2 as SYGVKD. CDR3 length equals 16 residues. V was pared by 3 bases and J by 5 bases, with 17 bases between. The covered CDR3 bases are TGTGCCATCAGTGATACAAGGTGGACAGTTAACAATGAG. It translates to CAISDTRWTVNNE. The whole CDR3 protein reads CAISDTRWTVNNEQFF.

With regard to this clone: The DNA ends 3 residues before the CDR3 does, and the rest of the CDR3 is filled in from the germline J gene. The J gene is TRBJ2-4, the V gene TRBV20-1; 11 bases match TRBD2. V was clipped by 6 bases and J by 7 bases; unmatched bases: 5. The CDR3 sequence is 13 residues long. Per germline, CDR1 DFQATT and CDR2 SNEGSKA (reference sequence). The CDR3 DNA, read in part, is TGCAGTGCGCGTAGACTAGCGGGGAACATT. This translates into CSARRLAGNI. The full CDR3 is CSARRLAGNIQYF.

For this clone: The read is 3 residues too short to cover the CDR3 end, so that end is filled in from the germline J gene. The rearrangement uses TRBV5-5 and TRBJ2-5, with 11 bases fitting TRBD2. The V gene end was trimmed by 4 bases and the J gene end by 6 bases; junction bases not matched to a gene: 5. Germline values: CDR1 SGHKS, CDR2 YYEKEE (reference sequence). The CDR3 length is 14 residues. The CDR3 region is CASSVSGGAKTQYF. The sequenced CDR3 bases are TGTGCCAGCAGCGTTAGCGGGGGGGCGAAGACC.

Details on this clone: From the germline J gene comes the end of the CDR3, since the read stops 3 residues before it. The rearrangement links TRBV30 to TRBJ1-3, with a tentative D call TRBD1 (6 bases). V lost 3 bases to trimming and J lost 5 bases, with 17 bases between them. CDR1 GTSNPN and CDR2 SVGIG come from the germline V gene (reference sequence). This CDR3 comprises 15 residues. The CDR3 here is CAWSEGGGLRNTIYF. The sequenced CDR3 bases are TGTGCCTGGAGCGAAGGGGGGGGCTTGAGAAACACC.

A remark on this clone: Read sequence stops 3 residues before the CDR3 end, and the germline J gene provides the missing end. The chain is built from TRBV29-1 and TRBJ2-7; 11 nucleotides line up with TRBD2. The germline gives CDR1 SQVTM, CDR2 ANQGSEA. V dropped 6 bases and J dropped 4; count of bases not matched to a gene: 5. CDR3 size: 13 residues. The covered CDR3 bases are TGCAGCGTCGGGACTAGCGGACCATACGAG. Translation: CSVGTSGPYE. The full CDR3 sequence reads CSVGTSGPYEQYF.

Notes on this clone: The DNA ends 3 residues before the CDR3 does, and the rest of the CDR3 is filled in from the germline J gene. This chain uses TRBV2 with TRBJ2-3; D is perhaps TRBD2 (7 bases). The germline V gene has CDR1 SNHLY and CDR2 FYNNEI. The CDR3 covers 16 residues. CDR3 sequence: CASSQLGGASNQPQYF. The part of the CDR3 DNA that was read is TGTGCCAGCAGCCAATTGGGGGGGGCGAGCAATCAGCCG.

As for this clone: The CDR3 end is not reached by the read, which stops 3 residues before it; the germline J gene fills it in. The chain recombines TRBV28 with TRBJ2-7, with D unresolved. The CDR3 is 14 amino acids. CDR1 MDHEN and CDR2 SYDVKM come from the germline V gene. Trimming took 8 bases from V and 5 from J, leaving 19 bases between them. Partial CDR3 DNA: TGTGCCAGCGCCCCCACGGTAGGGTTTGACGAG. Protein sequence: CASAPTVGFDE. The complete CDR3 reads CASAPTVGFDEQYF.